This TCR beta chain was sequenced for a study of multiple sclerosis patients with progressive multifocal leukoencephalopathy. The data were produced by immunoSEQ multiplex PCR, yet TCRdb's version contains in-frame clones alone and is incomplete. The table shows around 32,000 clones, with over 90% occurring only once. The V gene's germline CDR1 is SNHLY and CDR2 FYNNEI. Trimming removed 3 bases at V and 3 bases at J, with 6 bases between. CDR3 size: 13 residues. Time point specified: before natalizumab initiation. This receptor was identified in a man younger than 45 with multiple sclerosis. The sample consisted of PBMCs. This chain joins TRBV2 and TRBJ2-1; D is undetermined. CDR3 coding DNA: TGTGCCAGCAGTGATTGGGACTACAATGAGCAGTTCTTC. Translation: CASSDWDYNEQFF.